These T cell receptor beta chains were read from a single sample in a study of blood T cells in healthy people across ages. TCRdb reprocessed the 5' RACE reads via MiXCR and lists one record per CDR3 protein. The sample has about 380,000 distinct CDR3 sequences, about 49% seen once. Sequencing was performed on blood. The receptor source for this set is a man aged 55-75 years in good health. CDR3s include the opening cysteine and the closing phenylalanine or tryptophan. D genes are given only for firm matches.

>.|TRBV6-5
CASSYDLPPNEQFF
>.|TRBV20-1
CSASVTLGSQETQYF
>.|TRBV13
CASSFGGDGYSPLHF
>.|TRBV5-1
CASSLDEDTYEQYF
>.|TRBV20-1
CSAGGPARQPQHF
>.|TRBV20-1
CSARVGGRTEAFF
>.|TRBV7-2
CASSQGLGADTQYF
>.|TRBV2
CASRLQESGGYTF
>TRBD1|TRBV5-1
CASSLAGGWNGQFF
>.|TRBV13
CASSLGGSLYGYTF
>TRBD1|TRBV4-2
CASSPRRDRIYNEQFF
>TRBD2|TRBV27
CASRLALNTDTQYF
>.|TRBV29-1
CSVEAHGTLNIQYF
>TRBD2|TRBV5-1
CASSFGPSGRDTQYF
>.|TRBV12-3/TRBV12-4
CASSLRTAYEQYF
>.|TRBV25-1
CASSDRWNYGYTF
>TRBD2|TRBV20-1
CSARTPWTSGGRSYNEQFF
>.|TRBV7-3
CASSLKGRGDTEAFF
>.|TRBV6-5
CASRQAGSSTDTQYF
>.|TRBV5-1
CASSPAAADTQYF
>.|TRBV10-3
CAISEFGHRGYTF
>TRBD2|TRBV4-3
CASSQDDTSGGPYNEQFF
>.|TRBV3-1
CASSYRQTEAFF
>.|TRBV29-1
CSVRRADQETQYF
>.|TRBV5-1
CATRRAAVSSYEQYF
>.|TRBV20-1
CSARGRGKDTQYF
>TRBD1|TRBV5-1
CASSWTGGPRSYEQYF
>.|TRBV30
CAWRSPGAKNIQYF
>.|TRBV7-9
CASTIAGGSVTNYGYTF
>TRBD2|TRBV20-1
CSARGLAFYNEQFF
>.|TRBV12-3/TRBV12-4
CASSAGTEQYF
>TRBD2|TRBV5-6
CASSTGLAFDNEQFF
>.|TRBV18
CASSATGIQETQYF
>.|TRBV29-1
CSVVPVGNEQFF
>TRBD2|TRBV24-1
CATSDAGVPRQETQYF
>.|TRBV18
CASSPSLINTPSTDTQYF
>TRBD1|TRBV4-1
CASSHPTGTGADEQYF
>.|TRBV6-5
CASSYSSSTRTYEQYF
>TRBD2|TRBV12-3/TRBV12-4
CASRLGTRRADTQYF
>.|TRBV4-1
CASSQSRGRQETQYF
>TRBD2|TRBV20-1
CSATLGLAGGADTQYF
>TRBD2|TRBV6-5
CASSYSLAGEQNIQYF
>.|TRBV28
CASSPRSGNEQYF
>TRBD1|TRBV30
CAWSRGQGNEQYF
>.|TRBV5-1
CASSSPVWDEQFF